These 29 T cell receptor beta chains originate from one sample sequenced in a study of cytomegalovirus exposure and HLA in healthy donors. Data came from immunoSEQ multiplex PCR; TCRdb stores just in-frame clones and leaves some out. In the table there are about 44,000 clones, roughly 93% of which are singletons. Sequencing was done on a sample of PBMCs. The source is a woman aged 18-35 years in good health and CMV-seronegative.

The J gene is TRBJ1-2, the V gene TRBV6-5; D might be TRBD1 (6 bases). The CDR3 loop spans 16 amino acids. Per germline, CDR1 MNHEY and CDR2 SVGAGI. Deletions cut 0 bases from V and 4 bases from J, with 15 bases between. CDR3 coding DNA: TGTGCCAGCAGTTACTCGAGTGGGGGCGTCGTCTATGGCTACACCTTC. Protein: CASSYSSGGVVYGYTF.

The chain links TRBV5-1 to TRBJ2-5, with 9 positions matching TRBD1. The germline gives CDR1 SGHRS, CDR2 YFSETQ. The CDR3 extends over 15 amino acids. V shed 3 bases, J shed 4 bases, and the junction held 7 bases outside the gene matches. This CDR3 is CASSSIPGQGETQYF. The CDR3 bases are TGCGCCAGCAGCTCGATTCCGGGACAGGGAGAGACCCAGTACTTC. The entire variable domain, with the rest obtained from reference TRBV5-1 and TRBJ2-5, is as follows: KAGVTQTPRYLIKTRGQQVTLSCSPISGHRSVSWYQQTPGQGLQFLFEYFSETQRNKGNFPGRFSGRQFSNSRSEMNVSTLELGDSALYLCASSSIPGQGETQYFGPGTRLLVL.

The chain links TRBV6-1 to TRBJ1-1, with D maybe TRBD1 (6 bases). Germline values: CDR1 MNHNS, CDR2 SASEGT. With 3 bases removed from V and 11 bases from J, the gap between germline ends came to 16 bases. The CDR3 has 13 amino acids. Here the CDR3 reads CASSDRTASGAFF. The CDR3 region has the DNA TGTGCCAGCAGTGATCGGACAGCCTCTGGGGCTTTCTTT.

CDR3 in DNA: TGCGCCAGCAGTGACCTCCTAGCGGGGGGAAGCACAGATACGCAGTATTTT. Protein sequence: CASSDLLAGGSTDTQYF. The V and J genes are TRBV10-1 and TRBJ2-3, with 11 bases that match TRBD2. The germline V gene encodes CDR1 WNHNN and CDR2 SYGVQD (reference sequence). This CDR3 comprises 17 residues. Losses at the gene ends were 3 bases for V and 0 bases for J; bases not matched to a gene: 5.

The V gene is TRBV4-2, the J gene TRBJ2-1; weak D call: TRBD2 (6 bases). The CDR3 extends over 15 amino acids. CDR1 LGHNA and CDR2 YNFKEQ come from the germline V gene. V lost 3 bases to trimming and J lost 6 bases, with 15 bases between them. Written as DNA, the CDR3 is TGTGCCAGCAGCCAGATTTCCGGGGAGGTCAATGAGCAGTTCTTC. It translates to CASSQISGEVNEQFF.

V and J are TRBV21-1 and TRBJ2-5; TRBD1 was called by the table and not checked on the DNA. TRBV21-1 is annotated as a pseudogene. This CDR3 region has 22 residues. CDR3 loop: CASSKTPGGQGAFCYLPETQYF. Here the CDR3 DNA reads TGTGCCAGCAGCAAAACGCCGGGGGGACAGGGGGCATTTTGCTACCTACCGGAGACCCAGTACTTC.

The genes are TRBV7-8 and TRBJ1-1, with 9 bases that match TRBD1. J was trimmed by 0 bases and V by 4 bases; bases with no gene match: 6. Germline V gene sequence: CDR1 SGHVS, CDR2 FQNEAQ. This CDR3 has 16 residues. The CDR3: CASSSLGTGMNTEAFF. CDR3 DNA sequence: TGTGCCAGCAGCTCCCTTGGGACAGGGATGAACACTGAAGCTTTCTTT.

The gene calls are TRBV11-2 and TRBJ1-1; 9 nucleotides agree with TRBD1. The germline gives CDR1 SGHAT, CDR2 FQNNGV. The junction had 4 bases not matched to a gene; V was cut back by 5 bases and J by 0 bases. There are 15 residues in the CDR3. DNA of the CDR3: TGTGCCAGCAGCGGAAGACAGGGGGTGAACACTGAAGCTTTCTTT. Translation: CASSGRQGVNTEAFF.

In this sample, this clone turned up a few times. The chain links TRBV6-1 to TRBJ1-6; no clear D. Trimming stripped 2 bases from V and 5 bases from J, with 4 bases between. In germline, CDR1 is MNHNS, CDR2 SASEGT. The CDR3 length is 13 residues. Written as DNA, the CDR3 is TGTGCCAGCAGTGAACAGGATAATTCACCCCTCCACTTT. Translated: CASSEQDNSPLHF.

The chain joins TRBV4-1 to TRBJ1-4; D perhaps matches TRBD1 (6 bases). Trimming stripped 1 base from V and 0 bases from J, with 15 bases between. Germline lookup yields CDR1 MGHRA and CDR2 YSYEKL. The CDR3 loop spans 18 amino acids. CDR3 sequence reads: CASSQVRQGLSTNEKLFF. In nucleotides, the CDR3 is TGCGCCAGCAGCCAAGTCCGGCAGGGGCTTTCAACTAATGAAAAACTGTTTTTT.

This chain links TRBV7-9 with TRBJ1-6; no definite D call. CDR1 and CDR2 (germline): SEHNR, FQNEAQ (reference sequence). The CDR3 sequence is 12 residues long. Trimming stripped 5 bases from V and 6 bases from J, with 5 bases between. As DNA, the CDR3 is TGTGCCAGCAGCCTACTTAATTCACCCCTCCACTTT. This codes for CASSLLNSPLHF.

The V and J genes are TRBV30 and TRBJ1-2, with 9 positions matching TRBD1. Germline V gene sequence: CDR1 GTSNPN, CDR2 SVGIG (reference sequence). This CDR3 is built from 14 residues. With 2 bases clipped from V and 8 bases from J, the junction kept 9 bases outside the gene matches. The CDR3 coding sequence is TGTGCCTGGAGTCAAAACAGGGGGCTTCAAGGCTACACCTTC. This codes for CAWSQNRGLQGYTF.

The chain carries TRBV25-1 and TRBJ1-2, with TRBD1 matching 9 bases. The V gene end was trimmed by 8 bases and the J gene end by 4 bases; junction bases not matched to a gene: 2. Germline CDR1 MGHDK, CDR2 SYGVNS. The CDR3 loop spans 12 amino acids. The CDR3 DNA reads as TGTGCCAGCGGGGGACAGGGCTATGGCTACACCTTC. Its protein product is CASGGQGYGYTF.

V and J are TRBV19 and TRBJ1-1; D ambiguous. Deletions cut 6 bases from V and 1 base from J, with 6 bases between. The CDR3 has 12 amino acids. Per germline, CDR1 LNHDA and CDR2 SQIVND (reference sequence). DNA of the CDR3: TGTGCCAGTAGGCCCAGGAACACTGAAGCTTTCTTT. It codes for CASRPRNTEAFF.

The chain is built from TRBV6-1 and TRBJ2-1; tentative D call: TRBD2 (6 bases). V lost 4 bases, J lost 6 bases, and 13 bases lay in between. This CDR3 has 14 amino acids. Germline-derived CDR1 and CDR2 are MNHNS and SASEGT. The CDR3 DNA reads TGTGCCAGCAGTGTGGCGGTGGGGGGCAATGAGCAGTTCTTC. Translation: CASSVAVGGNEQFF.

The chain joins TRBV27 to TRBJ2-3; tentative D call: TRBD1 (6 bases). Germline V gives CDR1 MNHEY, CDR2 SMNVEV (reference sequence). This CDR3 has 17 amino acids. Trimming removed 5 bases from V and 1 base from J, with 19 bases in between. CDR3 loop: CASSETTGYGRTDTQYF. DNA of the CDR3: TGTGCCAGCAGTGAAACTACAGGGTACGGACGCACAGATACGCAGTATTTT.

V and J are TRBV5-1 and TRBJ2-7, with 12 bases identical to TRBD2. This CDR3 contains 15 residues. V gave up 5 bases and J gave up 7 bases; unmatched junction bases: 10. The germline V gene encodes CDR1 SGHRS and CDR2 YFSETQ. This CDR3 is CASSFLTSGSWEQYF. The CDR3 DNA reads TGCGCCAGCAGTTTCCTGACTAGCGGGAGTTGGGAGCAGTACTTC.

As regards this clone: One end of the junction does not line up with germline, which may come from a read error. The chain combines TRBV2 with TRBJ2-7; 7 bases map to TRBD1. The germline gives CDR1 SNHLY, CDR2 FYNNEI. The CDR3 has 15 amino acids. The CDR3 nucleotides are TGTGCCAGCAGTGAAGCGACAGGGAGCTCCTACGGGCAGTACTTC. This encodes CASSEATGSSYGQYF.

The chain links TRBV5-1 to TRBJ1-1; no reliable D call. Germline V CDR1 and CDR2: SGHRS, YFSETQ. The CDR3 is made up of 13 amino acids. Deletions cut 0 bases from V and 5 bases from J, with 8 bases between. The CDR3 region has the DNA TGCGCCAGCAGCTTGGTTGAGGGAACTGAAGCTTTCTTT. Translation gives CASSLVEGTEAFF.

The genes are TRBV15 and TRBJ1-6; 8 bases are shared with TRBD1. This CDR3 is built from 20 residues. The trim removed 0 bases at V and 4 bases at J, leaving 14 bases unmatched. Germline CDR1 LNHNV, CDR2 YYDKDF (reference sequence). The CDR3 sequence is CATSRDIRPGGFSYNSPLHF. CDR3 coding DNA: TGTGCCACCAGCAGAGATATCCGGCCAGGGGGCTTTTCGTATAATTCACCCCTCCACTTT.

CDR3 bases: TGCGCCAGCAGCTTGGCCAGTGGGTCGGGGGCTTTCTTT. Protein product: CASSLASGSGAFF. The gene calls are TRBV5-1 and TRBJ1-1; no clear D gene. This CDR3 contains 13 residues. The germline CDR1 and CDR2 sequences are SGHRS and YFSETQ. Trimming shortened V by 0 bases and J by 11 bases, and 14 bases separated the two germline ends.

The DNA for the CDR3 is TGTGCCAGCAGGGGGCCACCAGATTCTGGAAACACCATATATTTT. The encoded protein is CASRGPPDSGNTIYF. The rearrangement joins TRBV2 to TRBJ1-3; a weak D match, TRBD1 (5 bases). Germline CDR1 and CDR2: SNHLY and FYNNEI. Trimming shortened V by 6 bases and J by 1 base, and 13 bases separated the two germline ends. The length of the CDR3 is 15 residues. The whole variable domain, filled in from reference TRBV2 and TRBJ1-3, reads EPEVTQTPSHQVTQMGQEVILRCVPISNHLYFYWYRQILGQKVEFLVSFYNNEISEKSEIFDDQFSVERPDGSNFTLKIRSTKLEDSAMYFCASRGPPDSGNTIYFGEGSWLTVV.

The chain recombines TRBV19 with TRBJ2-7; 8 nucleotides line up with TRBD1. The CDR3 has 15 residues. CDR1 is LNHDA, CDR2 SQIVND, per germline (reference sequence). With 3 bases clipped from V and 1 base from J, the junction kept 5 bases outside the gene matches. The CDR3: CASSISTGGSYEQYF. Written as DNA, the CDR3 is TGTGCCAGTAGTATTAGTACAGGGGGATCCTACGAGCAGTACTTC.

V usage is TRBV4-1 and J usage is TRBJ2-1; 12 positions match TRBD2. The CDR3 runs to 17 residues. Trimming removed 1 base from V and 2 bases from J; junction bases left unmatched: 3. Germline V gene sequence: CDR1 MGHRA, CDR2 YSYEKL. CDR3 sequence reads: CASSQGLAGDAYNEQFF. The CDR3 nucleotides read TGCGCCAGCAGCCAAGGACTAGCGGGAGACGCCTACAATGAGCAGTTCTTC.

The J gene is TRBJ1-2, the V gene TRBV25-1; TRBD1 is a possible D gene (6 bases). The ends were cut back, 4 bases at V and 5 bases at J, with 23 bases in the middle. The CDR3 sequence is 17 residues long. Per germline, CDR1 MGHDK and CDR2 SYGVNS. CDR3 nucleotides: TGTGCCAGCAGTGCTCCCGAGACAGGCAGAGGGATTTATGGCTACACCTTC. Encoded protein: CASSAPETGRGIYGYTF.

This clone was detected only a few times. This chain uses TRBV29-1 with TRBJ1-1, with 11 bases identical to TRBD1. With 6 bases clipped from V and 4 bases from J, the junction kept 7 bases outside the gene matches. CDR1 is SQVTM, CDR2 ANQGSEA, per germline. This CDR3 region has 14 residues. The CDR3 DNA reads TGCAGCGTCAAAACCGGGACAGGGGGCACTGAAGCTTTCTTT. Translation gives CSVKTGTGGTEAFF.

The gene calls are TRBV28 and TRBJ1-4; 9 positions match TRBD1. Germline CDR1 is MDHEN and CDR2 is SYDVKM. The CDR3 is 18 amino acids. The trim removed 7 bases at V and 3 bases at J, leaving 15 bases unmatched. The CDR3 reads CASISDRGREIANEKLFF. The CDR3 DNA sequence: TGTGCCAGCATTTCGGACAGGGGAAGGGAAATTGCTAATGAAAAACTGTTTTTT.

The chain employs TRBV5-6 and TRBJ1-4; D is perhaps TRBD1 (5 bases). The V end was cut by 9 bases, the J end by 4 bases, with 19 bases between. Germline V gene sequence: CDR1 SGHDT, CDR2 YYEEEE. This CDR3 has 15 amino acids. The CDR3 is CATSTLRDSNEKLFF. The CDR3 DNA sequence: TGTGCCACTTCGACCCTCCGTGACAGTAATGAAAAACTGTTTTTT.

The chain joins TRBV5-4 to TRBJ2-3; 7 positions match TRBD2. Germline loops: CDR1 SGHNT, CDR2 YYREEE (reference sequence). The V gene end was trimmed by 4 bases and the J gene end by 2 bases; junction bases not matched to a gene: 16. CDR3 length: 18 residues. The CDR3 region is CASSPNPPGLFVTDTQYF. CDR3 in DNA: TGTGCCAGCAGCCCGAACCCCCCGGGACTATTCGTCACAGATACGCAGTATTTT.